This T cell receptor (beta chain) was recovered during a study of graft-versus-host responses after intestinal transplantation. Some clones are missing from TCRdb's copy, which holds only in-frame ones; the method was immunoSEQ multiplex PCR. The sample records tens of thousands of clones, about four fifths being singletons. As for this clone: Its specificity is unknown.

CDR3 length: 15 residues. The germline V and J ends were trimmed by 1 base and 3 bases, with 11 bases remaining between them. CDR1 and CDR2 from the germline V gene are LGHNA and YNFKEQ. Study results and limitations: Patients with graft-donor T cell macrochimerism had high graft-versus-host to host-versus-graft clonal ratios in allografts.

The source was unstimulated CD8+ T cells sorted from spleen or lymph node cells, collected before intestinal transplant. The chain employs TRBV4-2 and TRBJ2-3; no reliable D call. This receptor was taken from a human donor who received an intestinal transplant. CDR3 amino acids: CASSQVDTETDTQYF. The CDR3 region has the DNA TGTGCCAGCAGCCAAGTAGACACCGAGACAGATACGCAGTATTTT.